These T cell receptor beta chains were read from a single sample in a study of blood T cells in healthy people across ages. In TCRdb, the 5' RACE reads were re-called with MiXCR into one record per CDR3 protein. The sample comprises approximately 1,700,000 distinct CDR3 sequences, approximately 39% of which are singletons, and about 23% rests with the top ten. The sequenced sample was blood. Source of these receptors: a human donor in good health. The conserved cysteine and the conserved F or W are not part of the CDR3 here. The order of the fields is CDR3 length, V gene, clone size, CDR3 protein. Clone size, where shown, is once, few, many, or a class for clones that have expanded.

11 TRBV7-2 NA ASSRAGLTEAF
13 TRBV5-8 NA ASSQPGKRGETQY
11 TRBV6-1 few ASSEAHLDEQY
12 TRBV5-5 NA ASSSSVTNEKLF
11 TRBV10-3 NA AITVTDNYGYT
12 TRBV4-2 NA ASNQVPGAQPQH
12 TRBV6-2/TRBV6-3 NA TSGLEQSPYGYT
13 TRBV7-9 NA ASSWDSAYQETQY
12 TRBV5-5 NA ASSLNAGSYEQY
12 TRBV6-2/TRBV6-3 NA ASSEGRWGTEAF
14 TRBV5-6 few ASSLSRGPSTDTQY
11 TRBV5-1 NA ASMGREDSPLH
12 TRBV29-1 NA SVEGCDSQETQY
13 TRBV9 few ASSVSPGPQETQY
13 TRBV29-1 NA SALGQPSGANVLT
12 TRBV7-3 few ASSLAPDNSPLH
15 TRBV7-2 few ASSLGHSGIAKNIQY
12 TRBV28 few ASRTPGGQETQY
10 TRBV29-1 NA SVEEGAYEQY
11 TRBV29-1 NA SVGSTGFTEAF
13 TRBV4-2 few ASSQVLGARYGYT
13 TRBV20-1 NA SASVLAGGLDTQY
14 TRBV28 few ASSTATGNRFYGYT
10 TRBV12-5 NA ASGTLTDTQY
12 TRBV5-4 NA TSSIGGRGGELF
17 TRBV5-1 NA ASSPGVAGLMTGSYEQY